This record concerns one T cell receptor beta chain sequence. Its matching antigen is unknown. This specimen comes from a study of metastatic and nonmetastatic thyroid tumors. Overall study: Both malignant and benign thyroid patients supplied peripheral blood and tumor or nodule tissue samples, across which the repertoires of these patients were then compared.

Authors' methods: Building a distant-metastasis classifier for papillary thyroid cancer drew on CDR3 differences across clinicopathological groups. TCRdb re-called clones from the PCR reads using MiXCR. TCRdb, rather than the study authors, made the V and J calls. The sample contains over 10,000 clones, under 30% of which appear only once. The CDR3 spans 14 residues. Trimming removed 7 bases at V and 5 bases at J, with 15 bases between. The germline V gene has CDR1 MDHEN and CDR2 SYDVKM. Study conclusions and caveats: Reports indicated that malignant thyroid tumors showed significantly higher TCR beta diversity than benign nodules did, in blood and tumor.

Among the patients, none had received any treatment before thyroid surgery. The TCR comes from a female donor with papillary thyroid cancer or a benign thyroid nodule (not recorded which). Some clones in this sample may be carry-over from other donors' samples. The gene calls are TRBV28 and TRBJ1-3, with D maybe TRBD1 (5 bases). The source material was tumor tissue. CDR3 bases: TGTGCCAGCAATCATATGGGACTTCGAAACACCATATATTTT. Its protein product is CASNHMGLRNTIYF.